The 13 T cell receptor beta chains in this list originate from one sample, sequenced in a study of blood T cells in healthy people across ages. A J-beta primer mix and a sample-barcoded 5' primer were used in a second PCR of roughly 6 to 12 cycles. MiXCR, run by TCRdb on the 5' RACE reads, gives a single entry per CDR3 protein. The sample carries 1,500,000 or so distinct CDR3 sequences, 59% recorded once. The sequenced material came from blood. The receptors derive from a man between 18 and 29 years old in good health.

With regard to this clonotype: The junction does not match germline at one end; this may be a read error. V and J are TRBV9 and TRBJ1-5; no reliable D call. The CDR3 totals 15 residues. The V gene's germline CDR1 is SGDLS and CDR2 YYNGEE. As DNA, the CDR3 is TGTGCCAGCAGCGTAGGAGTTGGGAGCAAGCAGCCCCAGCATTTT. It translates to CASSVGVGSKQPQHF.

This chain joins TRBV29-1 and TRBJ2-5, with D unclear. This CDR3 contains 12 residues. Germline V gives CDR1 SQVTM, CDR2 ANQGSEA. V was shortened by 8 bases and J by 11 bases, with 21 bases between the two germline ends. The CDR3 is CSSSPSYNEQYF. As DNA, the CDR3 is TGCAGCTCTTCCCCATCCTACAATGAGCAGTACTTC.

The J gene is TRBJ1-4, the V gene TRBV20-1, with D uncertain. V lost 5 bases to trimming and J lost 8 bases, with 15 bases between them. This CDR3 is 13 amino acids long. Germline assignment: CDR1 DFQATT and CDR2 SNEGSKA (reference sequence). This chain's CDR3 is CSASPGRREKLFF. Written as DNA, the CDR3 is TGCAGTGCTTCCCCCGGTAGGAGGGAAAAACTGTTTTTT.

The rearrangement uses TRBV9 and TRBJ2-7, with 15 bases that match TRBD2. The ends lost 1 base at V and 4 bases at J; junction bases unmatched: 6. Germline V gives CDR1 SGDLS, CDR2 YYNGEE. This CDR3 is built from 17 residues. CDR3 sequence: CASSVSGLAGGLYEQYF. The CDR3 DNA is TGTGCCAGCAGCGTATCGGGACTAGCGGGGGGTTTGTACGAGCAGTACTTC. The complete variable domain, with remaining parts taken from reference TRBV9 and TRBJ2-7, reads DSGVTQTPKHLITATGQRVTLRCSPRSGDLSVYWYQQSLDQGLQFLIQYYNGEERAKGNILERFSAQQFPDLHSELNLSSLELGDSALYFCASSVSGLAGGLYEQYFGPGTRLTVT.

The chain recombines TRBV9 with TRBJ2-2; no clear D gene. This CDR3 region has 15 residues. V was trimmed by 0 bases and J by 2 bases, leaving 8 bases between them. From germline, CDR1 is SGDLS and CDR2 YYNGEE. The CDR3 sequence is CASSVEVINTGELFF. DNA for the CDR3: TGTGCCAGCAGCGTAGAAGTCATTAACACCGGGGAGCTGTTTTTT.

Many counts were recorded for this clonotype. This chain links TRBV12-3 or TRBV12-4 with TRBJ2-7; D call uncertain. This CDR3 comprises 13 residues. Between the trimmed V and J ends, which lost 8 bases and 2 bases, there was a span of 13 bases. The CDR3 bases are TGTGCCAGCTCTCGTGGCGGCCCCTACGAGCAGTACTTC. It is translated as CASSRGGPYEQYF.

This rearrangement joins TRBV10-3 to TRBJ1-2, with D possibly being TRBD1 (5 bases). The CDR3 runs to 12 residues. Germline CDR1 ENHRY, CDR2 SYGVKD. V lost 3 bases and J lost 8, with 10 bases in between. The CDR3 loop is CAISDQGGGYTF. In DNA form, the CDR3 reads TGTGCCATCAGTGACCAGGGAGGGGGCTACACCTTC.

The V call is TRBV9, the J call TRBJ1-2, with no clear D. Trimming shortened V by 4 bases and J by 6 bases, and 16 bases separated the two germline ends. The germline V gene has CDR1 SGDLS and CDR2 YYNGEE. The CDR3 is 14 amino acids. The CDR3 DNA sequence: TGTGCCAGCAGCCCGAGAGGTGAGGCTCATGGCTACACCTTC. Encoded protein: CASSPRGEAHGYTF. Supplemented by reference TRBV9 and TRBJ1-2, the full variable domain reads DSGVTQTPKHLITATGQRVTLRCSPRSGDLSVYWYQQSLDQGLQFLIQYYNGEERAKGNILERFSAQQFPDLHSELNLSSLELGDSALYFCASSPRGEAHGYTFGSGTRLTVV.

The chain uses TRBV6-5 and TRBJ2-7, with D possibly matching TRBD1 (6 bases). V dropped 6 bases and J dropped 4 bases, with 19 bases sitting between them. CDR3 length equals 15 residues. Germline assignment: CDR1 MNHEY and CDR2 SVGAGI. The CDR3 is CASRPPKQGMYEQYF. The CDR3 DNA reads TGTGCCAGCAGACCCCCTAAGCAGGGGATGTACGAGCAGTACTTC.

The chain is built from TRBV6-6 and TRBJ1-2; D not resolved. Per germline, CDR1 MNHNY and CDR2 SVGAGI (reference sequence). CDR3 size: 15 residues. Trimming took off 5 bases at V and 2 bases at J, with 15 bases between the two ends. The CDR3 sequence is CASSPNNPANYGYTF. In DNA form, the CDR3 reads TGTGCCAGCAGTCCTAACAATCCCGCGAACTATGGCTACACCTTC.

There are a few counts of this clonotype. CDR3 bases: TGCAGCGTTCTGGTGACAGGGTGGGAGCAGTACTTC. It translates to CSVLVTGWEQYF. This chain joins TRBV29-1 and TRBJ2-5; 7 nucleotides agree with TRBD1. V gave up 5 bases and J gave up 11 bases; unmatched junction bases: 11. The CDR3 length is 12 residues. Germline V gene sequence: CDR1 SQVTM, CDR2 ANQGSEA.

This rearrangement joins TRBV7-2 to TRBJ2-1; maybe TRBD2 (6 bases). This CDR3 is built from 16 residues. V was pared by 5 bases and J by 7 bases, with 21 bases between. CDR1 and CDR2 from the germline V gene are SGHTA and FQGNSA. CDR3 region: CASSPLRRLEINEQFF. CDR3 coding DNA: TGTGCCAGCAGCCCCCTTCGACGACTAGAAATTAATGAGCAGTTCTTC.

This clonotype has only a few counts. The CDR3 region has the DNA TGTGCCAGCAGGGACAGGGGAGTCCAGCCCCAGCATTTT. Protein: CASRDRGVQPQHF. The chain carries TRBV12-3 or TRBV12-4 and TRBJ1-5; 9 nucleotides agree with TRBD1. The CDR3 covers 13 residues. With 6 bases clipped from V and 7 bases from J, the junction kept 4 bases outside the gene matches.